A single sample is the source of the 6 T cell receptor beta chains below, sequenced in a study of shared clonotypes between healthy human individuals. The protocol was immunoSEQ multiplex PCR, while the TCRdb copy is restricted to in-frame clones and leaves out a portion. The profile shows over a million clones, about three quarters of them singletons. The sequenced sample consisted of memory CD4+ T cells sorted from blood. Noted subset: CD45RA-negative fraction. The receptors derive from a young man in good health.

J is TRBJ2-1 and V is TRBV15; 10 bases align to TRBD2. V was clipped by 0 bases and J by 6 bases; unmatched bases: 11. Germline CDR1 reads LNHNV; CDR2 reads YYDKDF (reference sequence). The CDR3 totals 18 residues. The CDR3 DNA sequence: TGTGCCACCAGCAGAGATATCCTAGCGGGAGCCGCCCTCAATGAGCAGTTCTTC. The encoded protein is CATSRDILAGAALNEQFF.

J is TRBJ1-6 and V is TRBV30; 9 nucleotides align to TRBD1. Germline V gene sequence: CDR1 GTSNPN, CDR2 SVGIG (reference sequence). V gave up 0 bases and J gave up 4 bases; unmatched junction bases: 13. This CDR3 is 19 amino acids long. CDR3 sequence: CAWSVRGQGLPLYNSPLHF. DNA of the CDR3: TGTGCCTGGAGTGTACGGGGACAGGGATTGCCCCTTTATAATTCACCCCTCCACTTT. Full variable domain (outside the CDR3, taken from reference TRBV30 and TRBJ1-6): SQTIHQWPATLVQPVGSPLSLECTVEGTSNPNLYWYRQAAGRGLQLLFYSVGIGQISSEVPQNLSASRPQDRQFILSSKKLLLSDSGFYLCAWSVRGQGLPLYNSPLHFGNGTRLTVT.

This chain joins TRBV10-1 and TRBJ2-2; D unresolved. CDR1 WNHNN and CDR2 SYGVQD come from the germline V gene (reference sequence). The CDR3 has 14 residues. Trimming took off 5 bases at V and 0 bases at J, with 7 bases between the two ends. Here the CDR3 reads CASSPFANTGELFF. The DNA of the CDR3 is TGCGCCAGCAGTCCTTTCGCGAACACCGGGGAGCTGTTTTTT.

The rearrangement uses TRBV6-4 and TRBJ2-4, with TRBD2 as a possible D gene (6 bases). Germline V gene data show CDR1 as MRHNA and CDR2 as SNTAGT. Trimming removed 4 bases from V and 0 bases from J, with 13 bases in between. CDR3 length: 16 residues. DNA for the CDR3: TGTGCCAGCAGTGCGGAGGGCCTTAGAGCCAAAAACATTCAGTACTTC. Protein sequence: CASSAEGLRAKNIQYF.

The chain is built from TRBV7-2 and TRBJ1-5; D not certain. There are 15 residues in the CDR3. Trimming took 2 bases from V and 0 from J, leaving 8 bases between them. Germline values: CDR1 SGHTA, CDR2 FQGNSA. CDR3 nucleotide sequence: TGTGCCAGCAGCTTATGGCCATATAGCAATCAGCCCCAGCATTTT. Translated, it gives CASSLWPYSNQPQHF.

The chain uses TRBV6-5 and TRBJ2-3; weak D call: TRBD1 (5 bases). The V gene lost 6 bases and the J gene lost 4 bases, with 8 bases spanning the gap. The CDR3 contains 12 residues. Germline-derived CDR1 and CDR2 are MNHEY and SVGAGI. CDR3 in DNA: TGTGCCAGCAGAGGGGTAGCAGATACGCAGTATTTT. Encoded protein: CASRGVADTQYF.